The source of this T cell receptor (beta chain) is a study of post-analysis software for immune sequencing data. In the study overall: Patients with relapsing-remitting, secondary progressive and progressive-relapsing multiple sclerosis courses were all represented.

TCR beta cDNA libraries included unique molecular identifiers. Some 450,000 cDNA molecules were recovered from an input of about 0.9 to 10 million T cells. TCRdb recomputed calls from the PCR reads with MiXCR, one row per CDR3 protein. Of 500,000 to 600,000 distinct CDR3 sequences listed, 44% are singletons. Whole-study findings and limits: A significant reduction in normalized Chao1 diversity was observed in multiple sclerosis patients versus controls. Relative to controls, patients had five TRBV segments at higher frequency, with TRBV5-6, TRBV5-1 and TRBV20-1 among these. F measure clustering grouped samples strongly by preparation batch.

This clonotype has only a few counts. Antigen: not known. This CDR3 comprises 15 residues. The ends were cut back, 2 bases at V and 6 bases at J, with 14 bases in the middle. Looked up from germline, CDR1 is SGHRS and CDR2 is YFSETQ. Specimen: blood. This rearrangement joins TRBV5-1 to TRBJ1-4, with D possibly TRBD1 on 5 matching bases. The TCR comes from a girl between 10 and 17 years old with multiple sclerosis. CDR3 sequence (DNA): TGCGCCAGCAGCTTATCAGGGATCTTGGATGAAAAACTGTTTTTT. Its translation: CASSLSGILDEKLFF. Full variable domain (rest looked up from reference TRBV5-1 and TRBJ1-4): KAGVTQTPRYLIKTRGQQVTLSCSPISGHRSVSWYQQTPGQGLQFLFEYFSETQRNKGNFPGRFSGRQFSNSRSEMNVSTLELGDSALYLCASSLSGILDEKLFFGSGTQLSVL.